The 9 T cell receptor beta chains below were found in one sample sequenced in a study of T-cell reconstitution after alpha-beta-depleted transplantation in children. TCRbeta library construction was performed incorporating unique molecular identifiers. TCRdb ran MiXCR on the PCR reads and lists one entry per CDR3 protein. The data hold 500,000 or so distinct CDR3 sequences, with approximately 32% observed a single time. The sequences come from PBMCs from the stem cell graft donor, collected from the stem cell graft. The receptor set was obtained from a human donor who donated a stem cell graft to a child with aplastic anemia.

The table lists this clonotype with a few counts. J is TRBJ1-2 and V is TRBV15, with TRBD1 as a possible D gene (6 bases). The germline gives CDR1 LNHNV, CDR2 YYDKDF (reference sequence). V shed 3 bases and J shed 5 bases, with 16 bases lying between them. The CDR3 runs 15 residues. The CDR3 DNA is TGTGCCACCAGCAGTCCGGGGGGCCAAACGTATGGCTACACCTTC. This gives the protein CATSSPGGQTYGYTF.

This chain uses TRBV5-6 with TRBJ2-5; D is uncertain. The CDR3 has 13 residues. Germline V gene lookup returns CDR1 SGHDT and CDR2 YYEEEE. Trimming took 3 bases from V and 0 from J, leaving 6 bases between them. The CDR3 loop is CASSSHNQETQYF. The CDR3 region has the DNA TGTGCCAGCAGCTCGCATAACCAAGAGACCCAGTACTTC.

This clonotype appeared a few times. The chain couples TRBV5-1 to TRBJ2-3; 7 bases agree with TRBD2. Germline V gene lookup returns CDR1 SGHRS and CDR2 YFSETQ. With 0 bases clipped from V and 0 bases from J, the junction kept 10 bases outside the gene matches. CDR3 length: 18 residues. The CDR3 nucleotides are TGCGCCAGCAGCTTGGTGTTAGGGCTAGCGGACAGCACAGATACGCAGTATTTT. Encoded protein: CASSLVLGLADSTDTQYF.

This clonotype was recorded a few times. The CDR3 nucleotides read TGTGCCAGCAGCTTAGCTGGGGGGTCTGAAGCTTTCTTT. Residues: CASSLAGGSEAFF. The chain joins TRBV7-8 to TRBJ1-1; the D gene is possibly TRBD1 (5 bases). The CDR3 sequence is 13 residues long. Germline assignment: CDR1 SGHVS and CDR2 FQNEAQ. V was pared by 0 bases and J by 6 bases, with 8 bases between.

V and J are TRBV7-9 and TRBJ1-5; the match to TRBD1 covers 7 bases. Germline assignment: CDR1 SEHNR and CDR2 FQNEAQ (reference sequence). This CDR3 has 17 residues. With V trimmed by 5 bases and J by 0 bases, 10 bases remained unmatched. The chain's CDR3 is CASSRGQDGTSNQPQHF. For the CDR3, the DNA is TGTGCCAGCAGCCGCGGACAGGACGGAACTAGCAATCAGCCCCAGCATTTT.

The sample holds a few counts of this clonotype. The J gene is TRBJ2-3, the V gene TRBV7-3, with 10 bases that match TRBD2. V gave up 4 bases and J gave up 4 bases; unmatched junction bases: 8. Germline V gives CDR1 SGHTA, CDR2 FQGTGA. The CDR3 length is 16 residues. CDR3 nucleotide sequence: TGTGCCAGCAGCTCTCGGGCTAGCGGGAGAGCAGATACGCAGTATTTT. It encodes CASSSRASGRADTQYF.

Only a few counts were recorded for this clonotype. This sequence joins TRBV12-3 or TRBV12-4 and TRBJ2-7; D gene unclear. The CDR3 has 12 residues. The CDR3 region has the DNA TGTGCCAGCAGTGCCCTCGGGTCGGCAGTAAGCGTC. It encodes CASSALGSAVSV.

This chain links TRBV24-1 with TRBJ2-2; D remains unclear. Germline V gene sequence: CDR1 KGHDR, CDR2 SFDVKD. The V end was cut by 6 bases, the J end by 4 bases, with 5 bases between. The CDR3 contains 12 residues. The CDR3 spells CATSPRTGELFF. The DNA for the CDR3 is TGTGCCACCAGTCCACGCACCGGGGAGCTGTTTTTT.

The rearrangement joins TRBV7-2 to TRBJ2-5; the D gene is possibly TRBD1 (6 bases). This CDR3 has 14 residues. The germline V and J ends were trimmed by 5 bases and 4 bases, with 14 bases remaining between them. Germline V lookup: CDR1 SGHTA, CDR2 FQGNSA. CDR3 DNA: TGTGCCAGCAGCCCAGGGGCATCTATAGAGACCCAGTACTTC. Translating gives CASSPGASIETQYF.